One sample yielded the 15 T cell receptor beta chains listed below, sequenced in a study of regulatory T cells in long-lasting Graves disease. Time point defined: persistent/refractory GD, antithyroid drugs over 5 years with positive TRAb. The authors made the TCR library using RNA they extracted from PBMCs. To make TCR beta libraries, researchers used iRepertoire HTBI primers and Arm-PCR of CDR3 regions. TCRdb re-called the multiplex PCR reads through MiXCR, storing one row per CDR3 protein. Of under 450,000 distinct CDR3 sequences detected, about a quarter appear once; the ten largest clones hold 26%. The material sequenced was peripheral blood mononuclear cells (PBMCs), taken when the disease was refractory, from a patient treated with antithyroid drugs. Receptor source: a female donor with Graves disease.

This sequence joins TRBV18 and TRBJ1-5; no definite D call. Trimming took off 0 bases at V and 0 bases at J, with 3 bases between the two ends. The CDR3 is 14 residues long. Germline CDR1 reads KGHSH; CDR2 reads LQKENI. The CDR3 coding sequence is TGTGCCAGCTCACCACCGTATAGCAATCAGCCCCAGCATTTT. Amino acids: CASSPPYSNQPQHF.

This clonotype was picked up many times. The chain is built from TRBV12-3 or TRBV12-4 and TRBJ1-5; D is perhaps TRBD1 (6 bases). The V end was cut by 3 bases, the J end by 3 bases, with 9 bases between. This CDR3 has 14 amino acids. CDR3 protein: CASSFTGSNQPQHF. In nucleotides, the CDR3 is TGTGCCAGCAGTTTTACAGGGTCCAATCAGCCCCAGCATTTT.

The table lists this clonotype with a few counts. Written as DNA, the CDR3 is TGTGCCAGCAGCTTAGTACGGCGGGAACAGGGGGACCGTAACTATGGCTACACCTTC. Translating it yields CASSLVRREQGDRNYGYTF. This chain joins TRBV13 and TRBJ1-2; 8 bases align to TRBD1. The V gene end was trimmed by 1 base and the J gene end by 1 base; junction bases not matched to a gene: 14. The CDR3 is 19 amino acids. Per the germline V gene, CDR1 is PRHDT and CDR2 is FYEKMQ (reference sequence).

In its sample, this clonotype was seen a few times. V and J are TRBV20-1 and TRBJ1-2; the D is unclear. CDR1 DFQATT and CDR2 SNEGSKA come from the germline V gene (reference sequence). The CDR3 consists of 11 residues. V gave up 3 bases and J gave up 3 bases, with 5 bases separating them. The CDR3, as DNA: TGCAGTGCTAGGTTGGACTATGGCTACACCTTC. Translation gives CSARLDYGYTF.

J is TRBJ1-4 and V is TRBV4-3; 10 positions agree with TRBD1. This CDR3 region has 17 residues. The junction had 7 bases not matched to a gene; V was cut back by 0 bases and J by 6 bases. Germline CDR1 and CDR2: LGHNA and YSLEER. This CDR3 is CASSQDAQGTGDEKLFF. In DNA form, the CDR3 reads TGCGCCAGCAGCCAAGATGCGCAAGGGACAGGGGATGAAAAACTGTTTTTT.

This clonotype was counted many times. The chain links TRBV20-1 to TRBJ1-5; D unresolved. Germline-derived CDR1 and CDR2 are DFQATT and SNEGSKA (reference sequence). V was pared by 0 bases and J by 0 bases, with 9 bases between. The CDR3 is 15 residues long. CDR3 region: CSARDGRNSNQPQHF. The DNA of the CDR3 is TGCAGTGCTAGAGATGGGCGGAATAGCAATCAGCCCCAGCATTTT.

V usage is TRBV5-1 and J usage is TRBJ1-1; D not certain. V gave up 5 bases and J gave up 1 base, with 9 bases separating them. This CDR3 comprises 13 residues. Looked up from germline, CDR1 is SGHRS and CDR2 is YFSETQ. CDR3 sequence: CASSTKWNTEAFF. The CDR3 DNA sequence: TGCGCCAGCAGTACTAAGTGGAACACTGAAGCTTTCTTT.

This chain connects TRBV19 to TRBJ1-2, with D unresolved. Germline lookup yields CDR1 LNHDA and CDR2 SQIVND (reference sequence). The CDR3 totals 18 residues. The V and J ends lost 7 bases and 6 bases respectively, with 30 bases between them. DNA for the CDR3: TGTGCCAGTATGAGGCCGTCGGGGTTTCGCGGGCAGAATAATGGCTACACCTTC. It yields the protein CASMRPSGFRGQNNGYTF. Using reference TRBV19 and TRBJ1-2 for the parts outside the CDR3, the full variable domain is DGGITQSPKYLFRKEGQNVTLSCEQNLNHDAMYWYRQDPGQGLRLIYYSQIVNDFQKGDIAEGYSVSREKKESFPLTVTSAQKNPTAFYLCASMRPSGFRGQNNGYTFGSGTRLTVV.

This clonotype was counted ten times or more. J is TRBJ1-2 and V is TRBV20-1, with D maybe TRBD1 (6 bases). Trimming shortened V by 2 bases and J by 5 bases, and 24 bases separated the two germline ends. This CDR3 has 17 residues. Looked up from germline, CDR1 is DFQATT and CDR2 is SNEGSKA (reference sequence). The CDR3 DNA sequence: TGCAGTGCTAGACTGCCGGCGATCCAGGGGAAGGGGTATGGCTACACCTTC. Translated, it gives CSARLPAIQGKGYGYTF.

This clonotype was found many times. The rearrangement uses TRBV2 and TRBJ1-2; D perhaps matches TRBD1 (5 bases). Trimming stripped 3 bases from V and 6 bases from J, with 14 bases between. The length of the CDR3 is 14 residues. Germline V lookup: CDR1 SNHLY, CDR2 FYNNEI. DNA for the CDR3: TGTGCCAGCAGTGATTATGGGGCGAACGATGGCTACACCTTC. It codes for CASSDYGANDGYTF.

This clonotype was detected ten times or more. CDR3 nucleotides: TGCAGCGTTGGGGAGACCCAGTACTTC. Amino acid sequence: CSVGETQYF. The V call is TRBV29-1, the J call TRBJ2-5; D not certain. The germline CDR1 and CDR2 sequences are SQVTM and ANQGSEA. Trimming took off 4 bases at V and 5 bases at J, with 2 bases between the two ends. The CDR3 spans 9 residues.

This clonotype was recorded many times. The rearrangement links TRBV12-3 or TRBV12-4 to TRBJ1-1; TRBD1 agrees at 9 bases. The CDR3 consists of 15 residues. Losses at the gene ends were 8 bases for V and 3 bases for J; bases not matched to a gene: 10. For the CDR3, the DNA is TGTGCCAGCGAGTTATTGGGGACAGGGTACACTGAAGCTTTCTTT. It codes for CASELLGTGYTEAFF.

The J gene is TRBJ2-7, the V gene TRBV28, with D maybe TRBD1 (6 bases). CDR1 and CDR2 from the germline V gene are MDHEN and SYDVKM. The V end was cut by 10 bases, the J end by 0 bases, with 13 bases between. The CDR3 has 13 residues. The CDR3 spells CAISEGDSYEQYF. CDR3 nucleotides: TGTGCCATATCAGAGGGGGACTCCTACGAGCAGTACTTC.

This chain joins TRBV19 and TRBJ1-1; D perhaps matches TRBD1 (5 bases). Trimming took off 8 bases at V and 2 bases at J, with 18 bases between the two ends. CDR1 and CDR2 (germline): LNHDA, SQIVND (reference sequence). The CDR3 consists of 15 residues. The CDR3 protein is CASLLSGLVNTEAFF. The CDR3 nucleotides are TGTGCCAGTTTATTGTCAGGGCTGGTAAACACTGAAGCTTTCTTT.

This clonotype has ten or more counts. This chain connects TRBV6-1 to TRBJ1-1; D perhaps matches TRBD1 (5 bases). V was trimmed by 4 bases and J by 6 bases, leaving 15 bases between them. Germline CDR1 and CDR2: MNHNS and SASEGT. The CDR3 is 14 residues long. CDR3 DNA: TGTGCCAGCAGTGCGGCAGGGTCGCGCGCTGAAGCTTTCTTT. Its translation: CASSAAGSRAEAFF.